These 5 T cell receptor beta chains came from one sample sequenced in a study of T cells expressing NK-cell markers. One entry per CDR3 protein, without DNA, is what TCRdb gives after re-calling the 5' RACE reads. The listing records 500,000 to 600,000 distinct CDR3 sequences. The sequenced material came from blood T cells: a sorted CD56 or NKG2C T cell subset, CD4+ or CD8+ T cells, or bulk PBMC T cells (not recorded which). These receptors all stem from a young man in good health.

The rearrangement joins TRBV11-3 to TRBJ1-2; TCRdb's assignment of TRBD1 cannot be checked, as there is no DNA. Germline assignment: CDR1 SGHNT and CDR2 YENEEA. The CDR3 is made up of 17 amino acids. CDR3 loop: CASSLLGQVNPSYGYTF.

The CDR3 reads CASTMGLAYYGYTF. This rearrangement joins TRBV7-9 to TRBJ1-2. Germline lookup yields CDR1 SEHNR and CDR2 FQNEAQ (reference sequence). This CDR3 has 14 amino acids.

The rearrangement joins TRBV20-1 to TRBJ2-1. The CDR3 runs to 16 residues. Germline CDR1 DFQATT, CDR2 SNEGSKA (reference sequence). CDR3 amino acids: CSAPEVSGRSYNEQFF.

V gene TRBV6-4 combines with J gene TRBJ2-1; checking the TCRdb D call of TRBD2 is not possible without DNA. Per germline, CDR1 MRHNA and CDR2 SNTAGT. This CDR3 contains 18 residues. The CDR3 sequence is CASSAQGLAGGKGNEQFF.

CDR3 residues: CASSLSFRSYEQYF. The chain combines TRBV27 with TRBJ2-7. The CDR3 spans 14 residues. CDR1 is MNHEY and CDR2 is SMNVEV in the germline V gene (reference sequence).